The 2 T cell receptor beta chains presented below share a single source sample, sequenced in a study of T-cell reconstitution after alpha-beta-depleted transplantation in children. The TCRbeta library was prepared with unique molecular identifiers. TCRdb processed the PCR reads anew with MiXCR; each CDR3 protein has one entry. The table shows about 610,000 distinct CDR3 sequences, with over 9.5% occurring only once. The specimen was PBMCs from the stem cell graft donor, collected from the stem cell graft. The source of these receptors is a human donor who donated a stem cell graft to a child with acute myeloid leukemia.

This clonotype was observed at least ten times. This rearrangement joins TRBV28 to TRBJ2-3; 10 bases agree with TRBD1. Germline CDR1 and CDR2: MDHEN and SYDVKM. CDR3 length equals 15 residues. With 5 bases clipped from V and 2 bases from J, the junction kept 4 bases outside the gene matches. CDR3 DNA: TGTGCCAGCAGTCTGGGACAGGGGTTCACAGATACGCAGTATTTT. It codes for CASSLGQGFTDTQYF. Using reference TRBV28 and TRBJ2-3 for the parts outside the CDR3, the full variable domain is DVKVTQSSRYLVKRTGEKVFLECVQDMDHENMFWYRQDPGLGLRLIYFSYDVKMKEKGDIPEGYSVSREKKERFSLILESASTNQTSMYLCASSLGQGFTDTQYFGPGTRLTVL.

This clonotype was observed many times. This chain connects TRBV27 to TRBJ2-1; TRBD2 aligns across 11 bases. After removal of 4 bases from V and 3 bases from J, the junction contained 8 bases not matched to a gene. The length of the CDR3 is 17 residues. Germline assignment: CDR1 MNHEY and CDR2 SMNVEV (reference sequence). CDR3 loop: CASSYVSGRAVYNEQFF. The CDR3 region has the DNA TGTGCCAGCAGTTACGTTAGCGGGAGGGCCGTCTACAATGAGCAGTTCTTC.